The following is a TCR beta chain sequence with its context. The CDR3 sequence is 12 residues long. Germline V gene sequence: CDR1 LNHDA, CDR2 SQIVND (reference sequence). The V gene lost 5 bases and the J gene lost 2 bases, with 4 bases spanning the gap. The record originates from a study of blood T cell repertoires in COVID-19. Methods used by the authors: The assay estimated nucleated cells by amplifying reference gene primers. TCRdb's copy holds only in-frame clones and misses some; the assay was immunoSEQ multiplex PCR. V and J calls and clone size are those listed in that table; D and trimming were worked out from the DNA. Here the sample spans 280,000 or so clones, approximately 85% being singletons.

The receptor was isolated from a man aged 25-40 years who had recovered from COVID-19. V usage is TRBV19 and J usage is TRBJ1-3; D is ambiguous. Sequencing was carried out using PBMCs or T cells enriched from blood (not recorded which). CDR3 in amino acids: CASSYTGNTIYF. CDR3 nucleotides: TGTGCCAGTAGTTATACTGGAAACACCATATATTTT.